This T cell receptor (beta chain) appears in the sequencing data of a study of blood T cell repertoires in COVID-19. Background on the study: Specimens from acute and convalescent COVID-19 originated in the United States, Italy and Spain. PBMCs, B-cell-depleted T cells, or T cells were the source of the cDNA or gDNA that made up the material.

J was trimmed by 9 bases and V by 2 bases; bases with no gene match: 4. Germline CDR1 SGHAT, CDR2 FQNNGV. There are 13 residues in the CDR3. Study processing details: Cell counts per sample came from amplifying reference gene primers. Some clones are missing from TCRdb's copy, which holds only in-frame ones; the method was immunoSEQ multiplex PCR. V and J calls and clone size follow that table, whereas D and trimming were derived from the DNA. The table lists about 110,000 clones, more than 75% of them singletons. This clone has only one observation. Material: peripheral blood. The origin of this receptor is a man between 65 and 85 years old with acute or convalescent COVID-19. The chain carries TRBV11-2 and TRBJ2-1, with 7 bases lining up with TRBD2. The CDR3 nucleotides read TGTGCCAGCAGCTTAAACATAGCGGGTGAGCAGTTCTTC. Translating gives CASSLNIAGEQFF.